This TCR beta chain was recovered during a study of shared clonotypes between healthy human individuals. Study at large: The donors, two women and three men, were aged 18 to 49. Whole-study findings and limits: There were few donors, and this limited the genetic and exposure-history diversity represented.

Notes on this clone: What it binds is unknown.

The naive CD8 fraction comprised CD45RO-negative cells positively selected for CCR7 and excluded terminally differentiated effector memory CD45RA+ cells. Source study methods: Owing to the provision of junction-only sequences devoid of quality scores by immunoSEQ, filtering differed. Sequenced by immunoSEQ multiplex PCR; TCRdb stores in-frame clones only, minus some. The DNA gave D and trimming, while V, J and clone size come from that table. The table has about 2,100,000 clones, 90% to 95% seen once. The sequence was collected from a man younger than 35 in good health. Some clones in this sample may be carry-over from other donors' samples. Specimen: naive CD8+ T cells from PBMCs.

The CDR3 DNA sequence: TGTGCCAGCAGCCTCCAACCGGGCCATCCTCCTAGCTCCTACGAGCAGTACTTC. Translating it yields CASSLQPGHPPSSYEQYF. The V call is TRBV14, the J call TRBJ2-7; D remains ambiguous. V lost 4 bases, J lost 0 bases, and 22 bases lay in between. Germline values: CDR1 SGHDN, CDR2 FVKESK. CDR3 length: 18 residues.